This entry is about one T cell receptor (beta chain). No antigen is known for it. The data derive from a study of T cell responses to AZD1222 COVID-19 vaccine. Clones were read by immunoSEQ multiplex PCR, and TCRdb kept only the in-frame ones, dropping some. The repertoire holds approximately 180,000 clones, with approximately 90% as singletons. Study-level findings and limits: Donors skewed white British and female; clonal diversity was possibly underestimated. Breadth and depth of Spike-specific TCRs rose after two AZD1222 doses.

The sequence came from an adult who received the MenACWY meningococcal vaccine as a control. The sequencing here drew on peripheral blood, taken 28 days after the second dose of the MenACWY control vaccine.

CDR3 protein: CASSLVWLAGEKYEQYF. The CDR3 bases are TGTGCCAGCAGCTTAGTCTGGCTAGCGGGAGAGAAATACGAGCAGTACTTC. The gene calls are TRBV7-2 and TRBJ2-7; 10 nucleotides line up with TRBD2. The junction had 10 bases not matched to a gene; V was cut back by 1 base and J by 4 bases. This CDR3 comprises 17 residues. Germline V gene data show CDR1 as SGHTA and CDR2 as FQGNSA. The complete variable domain, with remaining parts taken from reference TRBV7-2 and TRBJ2-7, reads GAGVSQSPSNKVTEKGKDVELRCDPISGHTALYWYRQSLGQGLEFLIYFQGNSAPDKSGLPSDRFSAERTGGSVSTLTIQRTQQEDSAVYLCASSLVWLAGEKYEQYFGPGTRLTVT.